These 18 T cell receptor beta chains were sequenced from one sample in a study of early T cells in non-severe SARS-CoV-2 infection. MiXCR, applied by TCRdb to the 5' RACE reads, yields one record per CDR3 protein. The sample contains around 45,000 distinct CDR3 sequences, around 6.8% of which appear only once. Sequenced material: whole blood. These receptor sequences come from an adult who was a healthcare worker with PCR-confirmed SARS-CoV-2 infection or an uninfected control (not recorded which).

The chain's CDR3 is CASRSLLAGGTDTQYF. In DNA, the CDR3 is TGTGCCAGCAGGAGTCTCCTAGCGGGGGGGACCGATACGCAGTATTTT. The chain couples TRBV6-5 to TRBJ2-3; 12 bases map to TRBD2. J lost 6 bases, V lost 6 bases, and 10 bases had no gene match. The germline CDR1 and CDR2 sequences are MNHEY and SVGAGI. The CDR3 length is 16 residues.

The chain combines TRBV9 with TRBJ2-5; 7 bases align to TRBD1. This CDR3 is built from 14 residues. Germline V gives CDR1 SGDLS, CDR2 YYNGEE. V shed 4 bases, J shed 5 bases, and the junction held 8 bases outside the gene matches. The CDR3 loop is CASSPRDREETQYF. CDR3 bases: TGTGCCAGCAGCCCCCGAGACAGGGAGGAGACCCAGTACTTC.

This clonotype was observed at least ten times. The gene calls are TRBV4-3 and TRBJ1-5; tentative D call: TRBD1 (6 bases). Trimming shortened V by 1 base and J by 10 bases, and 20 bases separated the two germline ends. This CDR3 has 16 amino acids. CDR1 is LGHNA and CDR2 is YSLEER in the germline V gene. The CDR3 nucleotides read TGCGCCAGCAGCCAAGTTTTCAGGGCAGGGGAGGGACCCCAGCATTTT. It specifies CASSQVFRAGEGPQHF.

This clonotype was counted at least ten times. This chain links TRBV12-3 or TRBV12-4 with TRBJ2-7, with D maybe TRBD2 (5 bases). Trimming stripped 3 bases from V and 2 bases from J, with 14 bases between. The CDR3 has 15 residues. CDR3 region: CASSFLAPPAYEQYF. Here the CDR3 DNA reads TGTGCCAGCAGTTTTCTAGCTCCCCCCGCCTACGAGCAGTACTTC.

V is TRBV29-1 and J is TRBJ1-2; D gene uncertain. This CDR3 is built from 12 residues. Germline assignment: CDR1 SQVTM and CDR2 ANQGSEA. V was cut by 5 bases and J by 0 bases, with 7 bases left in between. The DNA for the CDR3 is TGCAGCGTTAAACGGGCTAACTATGGCTACACCTTC. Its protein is CSVKRANYGYTF.

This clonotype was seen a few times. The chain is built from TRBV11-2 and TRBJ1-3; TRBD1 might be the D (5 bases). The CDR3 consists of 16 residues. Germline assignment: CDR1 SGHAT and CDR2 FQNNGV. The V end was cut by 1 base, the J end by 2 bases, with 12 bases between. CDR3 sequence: CASSLVKGMAGNTIYF. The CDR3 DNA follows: TGTGCCAGCAGCTTAGTGAAGGGGATGGCTGGAAACACCATATATTTT.

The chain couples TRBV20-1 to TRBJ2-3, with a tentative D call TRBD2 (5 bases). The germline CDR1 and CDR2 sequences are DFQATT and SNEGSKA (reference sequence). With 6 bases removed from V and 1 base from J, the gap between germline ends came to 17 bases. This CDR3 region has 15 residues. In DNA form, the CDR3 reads TGCAGTGCGACCAGACGAGCCGGGGGCACAGATACGCAGTATTTT. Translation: CSATRRAGGTDTQYF.

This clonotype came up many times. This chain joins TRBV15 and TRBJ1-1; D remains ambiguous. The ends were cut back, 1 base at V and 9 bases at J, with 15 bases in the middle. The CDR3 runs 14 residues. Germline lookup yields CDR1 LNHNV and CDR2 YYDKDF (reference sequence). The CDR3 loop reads CATSRGSGNGQAFF. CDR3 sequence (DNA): TGTGCCACCAGCAGAGGTTCGGGGAATGGGCAAGCTTTCTTT. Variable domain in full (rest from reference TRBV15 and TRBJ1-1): DAMVIQNPRYQVTQFGKPVTLSCSQTLNHNVMYWYQQKSSQAPKLLFHYYDKDFNNEADTPDNFQSRRPNTSFCFLDIRSPGLGDTAMYLCATSRGSGNGQAFFGQGTRLTVV.

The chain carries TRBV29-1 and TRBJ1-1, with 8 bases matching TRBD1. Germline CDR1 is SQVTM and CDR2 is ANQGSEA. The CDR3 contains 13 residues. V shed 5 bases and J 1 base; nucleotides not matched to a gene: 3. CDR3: CSVRGQGNTEAFF. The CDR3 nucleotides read TGCAGCGTTCGCGGACAGGGGAACACTGAAGCTTTCTTT.

The CDR3 sequence: CASSFGGTVPANLHF. The DNA for the CDR3 is TGTGCCAGCAGTTTCGGAGGGACAGTTCCGGCTAACCTCCACTTT. The chain uses TRBV27 and TRBJ1-6, with TRBD1 identical over 7 bases. The V segment lost 3 bases and the J segment 15 bases; nucleotides outside the gene matches: 14. Germline V CDR1 and CDR2: MNHEY, SMNVEV (reference sequence). The CDR3 is made up of 15 amino acids.

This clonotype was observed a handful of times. The CDR3, as DNA: TGTGCCAGCAGTGGGGCAGGGGGAGGCAAAGAGACCCAGTACTTC. Translation: CASSGAGGGKETQYF. V and J are TRBV2 and TRBJ2-5, with D perhaps TRBD1 (7 bases). V was pared by 4 bases and J by 3 bases, with 15 bases between. CDR1 is SNHLY and CDR2 is FYNNEI in the germline V gene. CDR3 length: 15 residues.

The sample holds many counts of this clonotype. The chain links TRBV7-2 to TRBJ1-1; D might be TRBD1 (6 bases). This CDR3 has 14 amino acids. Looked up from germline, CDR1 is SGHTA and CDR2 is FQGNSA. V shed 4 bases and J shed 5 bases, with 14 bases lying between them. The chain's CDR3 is CASSYTYRVTEAFF. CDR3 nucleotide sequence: TGTGCCAGCAGCTACACATACAGGGTGACTGAAGCTTTCTTT.

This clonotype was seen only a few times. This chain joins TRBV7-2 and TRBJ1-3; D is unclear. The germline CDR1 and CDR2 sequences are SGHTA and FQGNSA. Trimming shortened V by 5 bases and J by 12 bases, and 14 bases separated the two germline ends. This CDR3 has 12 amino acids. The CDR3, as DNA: TGTGCCAGCAGCCGAAACAGAGGCGACATATATTTT. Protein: CASSRNRGDIYF.

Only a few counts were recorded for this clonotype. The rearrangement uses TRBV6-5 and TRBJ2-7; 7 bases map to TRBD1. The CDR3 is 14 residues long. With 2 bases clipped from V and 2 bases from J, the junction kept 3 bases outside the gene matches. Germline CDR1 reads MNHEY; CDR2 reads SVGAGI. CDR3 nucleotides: TGTGCCAGCAGTTACACCGGGACAGCCTACGAGCAGTACTTC. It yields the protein CASSYTGTAYEQYF.

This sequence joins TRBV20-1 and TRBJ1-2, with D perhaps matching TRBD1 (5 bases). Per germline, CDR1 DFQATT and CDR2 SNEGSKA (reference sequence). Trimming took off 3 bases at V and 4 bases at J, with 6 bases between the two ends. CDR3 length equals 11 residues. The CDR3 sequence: CSARTAYGYTF. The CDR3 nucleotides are TGCAGTGCTAGGACAGCCTATGGCTACACCTTC.

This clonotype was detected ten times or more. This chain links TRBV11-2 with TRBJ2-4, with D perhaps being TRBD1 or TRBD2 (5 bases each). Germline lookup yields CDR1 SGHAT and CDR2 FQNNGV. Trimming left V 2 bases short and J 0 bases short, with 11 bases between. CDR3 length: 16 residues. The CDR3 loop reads CASSLSRGLAKNIQYF. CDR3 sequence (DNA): TGTGCCAGCAGCTTAAGCCGGGGCCTAGCCAAAAACATTCAGTACTTC. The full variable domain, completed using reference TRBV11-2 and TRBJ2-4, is EAGVAQSPRYKIIEKRQSVAFWCNPISGHATLYWYQQILGQGPKLLIQFQNNGVVDDSQLPKDRFSAERLKGVDSTLKIQPAKLEDSAVYLCASSLSRGLAKNIQYFGAGTRLSVL.

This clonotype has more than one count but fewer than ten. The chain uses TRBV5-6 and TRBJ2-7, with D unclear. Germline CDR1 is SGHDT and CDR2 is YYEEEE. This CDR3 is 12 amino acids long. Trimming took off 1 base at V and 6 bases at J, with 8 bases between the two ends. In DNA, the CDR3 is TGTGCCAGCAGCTTGCGATGGGCCGAGCAGTACTTC. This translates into CASSLRWAEQYF.

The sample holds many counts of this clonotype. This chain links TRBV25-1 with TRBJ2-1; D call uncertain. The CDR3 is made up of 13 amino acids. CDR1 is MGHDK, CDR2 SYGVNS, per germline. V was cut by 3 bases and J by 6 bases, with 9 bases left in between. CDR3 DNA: TGTGCCAGCAGTGAGGGTGGAAGCAATGAGCAGTTCTTC. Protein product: CASSEGGSNEQFF.